Presented here are 25 T cell receptor beta chains from one specimen sequenced in a study of identical twins (dated by TCRdb to the mid-2010s). The library was built by means of 5' RACE. These reads were obtained on an Illumina HiSeq 2000. The raw public reads went through TCRdb reprocessing: fastp at Q25, MiXCR clone calling, in-frame beta chains kept. Duplicate CDR3 protein sequences are folded into a single record with the most common DNA and genes. The sample has hundreds of thousands of distinct CDR3 sequences on record, around 8.3% of them singletons. Approximately 0.96% of the sample lies in the top ten. These data were likewise used in another study, on yellow fever vaccine responses in identical twins.

The sequenced material came from PBMCs. The receptors derive from a woman aged 18 to 35 in good health.

This chain uses TRBV7-2 with TRBJ2-7; 7 bases are a match to TRBD2. Unmatched junction bases numbered 11, after V lost 6 bases and J lost 3 bases. This CDR3 has 15 residues. CDR1 is SGHTA and CDR2 is FQGNSA in the germline V gene. CDR3 sequence: CASRSEGGKLYEQYF. DNA of the CDR3: TGTGCCAGCAGGTCGGAGGGAGGGAAGCTCTACGAGCAGTACTTC.

This sequence joins TRBV11-2 and TRBJ2-7; 7 bases line up with TRBD2. CDR1 and CDR2 (germline): SGHAT, FQNNGV. The V segment lost 5 bases and the J segment 2 bases; nucleotides outside the gene matches: 6. CDR3 size: 14 residues. CDR3 sequence reads: CASSRSSGPYEQYF. The DNA of the CDR3 is TGTGCCAGCAGCCGATCTAGCGGCCCCTACGAGCAGTACTTC.

This clonotype was observed a handful of times. V and J are TRBV29-1 and TRBJ2-7; D unclear. V dropped 2 bases and J dropped 1 base, with 9 bases sitting between them. CDR1 SQVTM and CDR2 ANQGSEA come from the germline V gene. The CDR3 sequence is 13 residues long. DNA for the CDR3: TGCAGCGTTGAACCGGAAGGTTCCTACGAGCAGTACTTC. Its protein product is CSVEPEGSYEQYF.

The chain is built from TRBV25-1 and TRBJ1-3; possible D gene TRBD1, 6 bases. This CDR3 has 15 amino acids. Trimming stripped 4 bases from V and 3 bases from J, with 13 bases between. CDR1 is MGHDK and CDR2 is SYGVNS in the germline V gene. The CDR3 here is CASSADRLNGNTIYF. CDR3 DNA: TGTGCCAGCAGTGCGGACAGACTAAATGGAAACACCATATATTTT.

This clonotype was seen many times. The chain joins TRBV12-3 or TRBV12-4 to TRBJ1-2; tentative D call: TRBD1 (6 bases). This CDR3 contains 13 residues. V was pared by 3 bases and J by 5 bases, with 10 bases between. As DNA, the CDR3 is TGTGCCAGCAGTTTGAGACAGGTGTATGGCTACACCTTC. Amino acid sequence: CASSLRQVYGYTF.

In this sample, this clonotype turned up many times. The CDR3 DNA reads TGTGCCAGCAGCTTCTGGCGGGAGCAAAGTGAGCAGTTCTTC. Translation: CASSFWREQSEQFF. J is TRBJ2-1 and V is TRBV7-2; TRBD2 agrees at 7 bases. The CDR3 has 14 amino acids. The V and J ends lost 3 bases and 9 bases, in that order; junction bases with no gene match: 8. Germline CDR1 and CDR2: SGHTA and FQGNSA.

In DNA, the CDR3 is TGTGCCAGCAGCCGATGGGGACCCACCGGCAATGAGCAGTTCTTC. As protein: CASSRWGPTGNEQFF. The chain recombines TRBV14 with TRBJ2-1; D tentatively reads TRBD1 or TRBD2 (5 bases each). The CDR3 runs 15 residues. Germline V gene data show CDR1 as SGHDN and CDR2 as FVKESK. The V and J ends lost 4 bases and 6 bases respectively, with 16 bases between them. Together with reference TRBV14 and TRBJ2-1, the CDR3 gives the full variable domain: EAGVTQFPSHSVIEKGQTVTLRCDPISGHDNLYWYRRVMGKEIKFLLHFVKESKQDESGMPNNRFLAERTGGTYSTLKVQPAELEDSGVYFCASSRWGPTGNEQFFGPGTRLTVL.

This clonotype was counted ten times or more. The rearrangement uses TRBV9 and TRBJ2-7; perhaps D is TRBD1 or TRBD2 (5 bases each). This CDR3 has 17 residues. V was trimmed by 0 bases and J by 5 bases, leaving 21 bases between them. CDR1 and CDR2 from the germline V gene are SGDLS and YYNGEE. The CDR3: CASSVEGRESVGHEQYF. CDR3 coding DNA: TGTGCCAGCAGCGTAGAGGGCAGGGAGTCGGTGGGCCACGAGCAGTACTTC.

This clonotype was seen a few times. This sequence joins TRBV27 and TRBJ2-7, with 10 bases identical to TRBD1. Losses at the gene ends were 5 bases for V and 6 bases for J; bases not matched to a gene: 7. The CDR3 length is 14 residues. Germline V gene lookup returns CDR1 MNHEY and CDR2 SMNVEV (reference sequence). The CDR3 DNA reads as TGTGCCAGCAGTCTCGCCGGGACAGGGGTCGAGCAGTACTTC. This translates into CASSLAGTGVEQYF.

This clonotype turned up a few times. The chain carries TRBV10-3 and TRBJ2-7, with D maybe TRBD2 (5 bases). The germline gives CDR1 ENHRY, CDR2 SYGVKD. The CDR3 extends over 12 amino acids. With 6 bases removed from V and 3 bases from J, the gap between germline ends came to 9 bases. The CDR3, as DNA: TGTGCCATCAGCCGAGGGAACTACGAGCAGTACTTC. This sequence encodes CAISRGNYEQYF.

This clonotype occurred a few times. The rearrangement joins TRBV24-1 to TRBJ2-3, with TRBD1 identical over 9 bases. Germline V lookup: CDR1 KGHDR, CDR2 SFDVKD. The CDR3 sequence is 17 residues long. The J segment lost 6 bases and the V segment lost 6 bases, leaving 15 bases of the junction unmatched. The CDR3 DNA is TGTGCCACCAGTACTCTAGGACAGGGGACGAAGGCGGATACGCAGTATTTT. It yields the protein CATSTLGQGTKADTQYF.

The chain uses TRBV24-1 and TRBJ2-1, with a weak D call TRBD2 (6 bases). Per germline, CDR1 KGHDR and CDR2 SFDVKD. The V end lost 4 bases, the J end lost 8 bases, and 14 bases lay between the germline ends. The CDR3 extends over 14 amino acids. This CDR3 is CATSERDLFYEQFF. CDR3 nucleotide sequence: TGTGCCACCAGTGAGCGGGACCTCTTCTATGAGCAGTTCTTC.

The CDR3 coding sequence is TGTGCCAGCAGCCCGGGACACACGGTGGTGTCAGAAGAGACCCAGTACTTC. Its protein product is CASSPGHTVVSEETQYF. The chain joins TRBV4-2 to TRBJ2-5; a weak D match, TRBD1 (6 bases). Germline loops: CDR1 LGHNA, CDR2 YNFKEQ. The CDR3 length is 17 residues. Trimming took off 4 bases at V and 3 bases at J, with 21 bases between the two ends.

This clonotype was recorded at least ten times. V and J are TRBV29-1 and TRBJ2-3; 9 nucleotides agree with TRBD2. The CDR3 is 12 amino acids. Germline assignment: CDR1 SQVTM and CDR2 ANQGSEA. V was clipped by 6 bases and J by 5 bases; unmatched bases: 3. The CDR3 sequence is CSVLAGVDTQYF. CDR3 DNA sequence: TGCAGCGTCTTAGCGGGAGTAGATACGCAGTATTTT.

The V and J genes are TRBV12-3 or TRBV12-4 and TRBJ2-3, with TRBD1 matching over 10 bases. The CDR3 has 15 amino acids. The trim removed 2 bases at V and 4 bases at J, leaving 3 bases unmatched. The CDR3 region is CASSLLGTGADTQYF. In nucleotides, the CDR3 is TGTGCCAGCAGTTTACTAGGGACAGGGGCAGATACGCAGTATTTT.

This chain links TRBV29-1 with TRBJ1-4; D remains ambiguous. Germline lookup yields CDR1 SQVTM and CDR2 ANQGSEA. The V end lost 2 bases, the J end lost 7 bases, and 14 bases lay between the germline ends. This CDR3 comprises 14 residues. The CDR3 sequence is CSVERQGPGEKLFF. The CDR3 coding sequence is TGCAGCGTTGAAAGACAAGGTCCGGGTGAAAAACTGTTTTTT.

This clonotype showed up just a few times. This chain connects TRBV10-3 to TRBJ2-1; 13 bases are shared with TRBD2. The V gene's germline CDR1 is ENHRY and CDR2 SYGVKD. The J segment lost 8 bases and the V segment lost 2 bases, leaving 6 bases of the junction unmatched. This CDR3 contains 16 residues. CDR3 DNA sequence: TGTGCCATCAGTGAGGTGACTAGCGGGAGGTTGCATGAGCAGTTCTTC. Amino acid sequence: CAISEVTSGRLHEQFF.

This chain joins TRBV7-2 and TRBJ2-5, with D perhaps TRBD2 (6 bases). The CDR3 spans 14 residues. The V gene lost 1 base and the J gene lost 2 bases, with 8 bases spanning the gap. CDR1 is SGHTA, CDR2 FQGNSA, per germline. This CDR3 reads CASSLDAGQETQYF. Written as DNA, the CDR3 is TGTGCCAGCAGCTTAGACGCGGGGCAAGAGACCCAGTACTTC.

V usage is TRBV19 and J usage is TRBJ1-5; 7 bases map to TRBD1. CDR3 size: 15 residues. V shed 6 bases, J shed 4 bases, and the junction held 9 bases outside the gene matches. CDR1 and CDR2 from the germline V gene are LNHDA and SQIVND (reference sequence). CDR3 DNA sequence: TGTGCCAGTAGGACGACAGGGAGTGGGAATCAGCCCCAGCATTTT. This translates into CASRTTGSGNQPQHF.

V is TRBV14 and J is TRBJ2-7, with D possibly matching TRBD1 (5 bases). V lost 2 bases to trimming and J lost 7 bases, with 15 bases between them. The CDR3 is made up of 14 amino acids. CDR1 and CDR2 from the germline V gene are SGHDN and FVKESK. The CDR3 protein is CASSQSKGGAEQYF. CDR3 sequence (DNA): TGTGCCAGCAGCCAATCGAAAGGTGGGGCAGAGCAGTACTTC.

This chain links TRBV6-5 with TRBJ2-7, with 9 bases identical to TRBD1. Germline CDR1 and CDR2: MNHEY and SVGAGI. Trimming took 0 bases from V and 5 from J; bases not matched to a gene: 5. The CDR3 contains 15 residues. The CDR3: CASSYSRDRVHEQYF. CDR3 DNA sequence: TGTGCCAGCAGTTACTCCCGGGACAGGGTCCACGAGCAGTACTTC.

This clonotype was counted between two and nine times. The CDR3 DNA is TGTGCCAGCAGTTTATCGGAAAGGCGCACAGATACGCAGTATTTT. Amino acid sequence: CASSLSERRTDTQYF. This chain links TRBV27 with TRBJ2-3; D uncertain. This CDR3 has 15 residues. Germline V CDR1 and CDR2: MNHEY, SMNVEV (reference sequence). V was clipped by 0 bases and J by 1 base, with 8 bases between them.

CDR3 protein: CASSPEVSQPQHF. As DNA, the CDR3 is TGTGCCAGCAGCCCTGAGGTGTCACAGCCCCAGCATTTT. V is TRBV7-9 and J is TRBJ1-5, with D hard to call. Per germline, CDR1 SEHNR and CDR2 FQNEAQ (reference sequence). This CDR3 region has 13 residues. Trimming removed 5 bases from V and 7 bases from J, with 12 bases in between.

This clonotype came up many times. The chain links TRBV24-1 to TRBJ2-1; D might be TRBD2 (5 bases). CDR3 size: 15 residues. V lost 5 bases to trimming and J lost 6 bases, with 16 bases between them. Germline V lookup: CDR1 KGHDR, CDR2 SFDVKD. Here the CDR3 reads CATSGLALAGNEQFF. CDR3 DNA sequence: TGTGCCACCAGTGGGCTGGCCCTAGCAGGCAATGAGCAGTTCTTC.

CDR3 residues: CASSQPVSPYEQYF. The CDR3 DNA reads as TGCGCCAGCAGCCAACCCGTGAGCCCCTACGAGCAGTACTTC. V and J are TRBV4-1 and TRBJ2-7; D unclear. Germline-derived CDR1 and CDR2 are MGHRA and YSYEKL. This CDR3 comprises 14 residues. The V end lost 2 bases, the J end lost 2 bases, and 10 bases lay between the germline ends.